This is a list of T cell receptor beta chains from one sample in a study of blood T cell repertoires in COVID-19. Repertoires were generated with immunoSEQ multiplex PCR, while TCRdb's copy carries only in-frame clones and drops some. The sample includes around 220,000 clones, 70% to 90% of them seen just once. Sequencing used peripheral blood. These TCRs come from a woman in her forties or fifties with COVID-19, enrolled during active disease. The CDR3 runs from the conserved cysteine through the conserved F or W. Fields, in order: V gene, J gene, clone size, D gene, CDR3 DNA, CDR3 protein. The D gene is left open where the match is weak. Clone size is shown for a subset of rows, as once, few, many or a class of expanded clone.

V gene: TRBV11-3
J gene: TRBJ1-1
clone size: NA
D gene: NA
CDR3 DNA: TGTGCCAGCAGCTTTCAGGTCGTCGATTCCACTGAAGCTTTCTTT
CDR3 protein: CASSFQVVDSTEAFF

V gene: TRBV5-4
J gene: TRBJ1-1
clone size: NA
D gene: NA
CDR3 DNA: TGTGCCAGCAGCTTGCGTACTGAAGCTTTCTTT
CDR3 protein: CASSLRTEAFF

V gene: TRBV6-2/TRBV6-3
J gene: TRBJ1-4
clone size: NA
D gene: NA
CDR3 DNA: TGTGCCAGCAGTCGACGCTCTCGGGAACTGTTTTTT
CDR3 protein: CASSRRSRELFF

V gene: TRBV19
J gene: TRBJ1-2
clone size: NA
D gene: TRBD1
CDR3 DNA: TGTGCCAGTAGTATAGTTTGGGACAGGGTATTGGTCCCTGGCTACACCTTC
CDR3 protein: CASSIVWDRVLVPGYTF

V gene: TRBV24-1
J gene: TRBJ2-1
clone size: NA
D gene: NA
CDR3 DNA: TGTGCCACCACCTACGGCAATGAGCAGTTCTTC
CDR3 protein: CATTYGNEQFF

V gene: TRBV18
J gene: TRBJ2-5
clone size: NA
D gene: NA
CDR3 DNA: TGTGCCAGCTCACCTTTTCCCCGCGGGGGCCTCCAAGAGACCCAGTACTTC
CDR3 protein: CASSPFPRGGLQETQYF

V gene: TRBV19
J gene: TRBJ1-5
clone size: medium-sized
D gene: TRBD1
CDR3 DNA: TGTGCCAGTAGCACCGGGACAGGGGGCAATCAGCCCCAGCATTTT
CDR3 protein: CASSTGTGGNQPQHF

V gene: TRBV7-8
J gene: TRBJ2-5
clone size: NA
D gene: NA
CDR3 DNA: TGTGCCAGCAGCATTCGGACAGGAGGGACGGAGACCCAGTACTTC
CDR3 protein: CASSIRTGGTETQYF

V gene: TRBV11-2
J gene: TRBJ1-4
clone size: NA
D gene: NA
CDR3 DNA: TGTGCCAGCAGCGGTCGGGGGAACGAAAAACTGTTTTTT
CDR3 protein: CASSGRGNEKLFF

V gene: TRBV2
J gene: TRBJ2-7
clone size: NA
D gene: NA
CDR3 DNA: TGTGCCAGCAGTGGGGTAGCGAGGGGGTCCTACGAGCAGTACTTC
CDR3 protein: CASSGVARGSYEQYF

V gene: TRBV28
J gene: TRBJ1-4
clone size: once
D gene: TRBD1
CDR3 DNA: TGTGCCAGCAGTTTAAACGGGCAGGGGGTGGAAAAACTGTTTTTT
CDR3 protein: CASSLNGQGVEKLFF

V gene: TRBV2
J gene: TRBJ2-1
clone size: NA
D gene: TRBD2
CDR3 DNA: TGTGCCAGCAGTCTAGACGGGGGGAGCTCCTACAATGAGCAGTTCTTC
CDR3 protein: CASSLDGGSSYNEQFF

V gene: TRBV3-1/TRBV3-2
J gene: TRBJ2-7
clone size: NA
D gene: TRBD1
CDR3 DNA: TGTGCCAGCAGCCAAGTGGGACAGGGGCTCTACGAGCAGTACTTC
CDR3 protein: CASSQVGQGLYEQYF

V gene: TRBV6-2/TRBV6-3
J gene: TRBJ1-1
clone size: NA
D gene: NA
CDR3 DNA: TGTGCCAGCAGTTTCGAGAAAAACGCTGAAGCTTTCTTT
CDR3 protein: CASSFEKNAEAFF

V gene: TRBV4-3
J gene: TRBJ2-7
clone size: NA
D gene: TRBD2
CDR3 DNA: TGCGCCAGCAGCCAGGCCTCGGGGGGCTACGAGCAGTACTTC
CDR3 protein: CASSQASGGYEQYF

V gene: TRBV11-3
J gene: TRBJ2-5
clone size: NA
D gene: NA
CDR3 DNA: TGTGCCAGCAGCTTATCGAGGACAGAACAAGAGACCCAGTACTTC
CDR3 protein: CASSLSRTEQETQYF

V gene: TRBV4-1
J gene: TRBJ1-1
clone size: NA
D gene: NA
CDR3 DNA: TGCGCCAGCAGCCAGAGAGCCGGGACAATGAACACTGAAGCTTTCTTT
CDR3 protein: CASSQRAGTMNTEAFF

V gene: TRBV5-6
J gene: TRBJ1-2
clone size: NA
D gene: NA
CDR3 DNA: TGTGCCAGCAGCTTGGCGGGTGGCTACACCTTC
CDR3 protein: CASSLAGGYTF